These T cell receptor beta chains were read from a single sample in a study of T-cell memory formation after mild COVID-19. Via MiXCR, TCRdb re-called the 5' RACE reads, giving one row per CDR3 protein. The table shows 250,000 to 400,000 distinct CDR3 sequences, with roughly an eighth occurring only once. The sequenced sample was PBMCs or a T cell subset sorted from them (not recorded which). The receptors stem from a man aged 18 to 29 who had mild COVID-19 (a few samples of this study predate the infection). Cell type and time point are not known. Both conserved end residues are part of each CDR3. Fields, in order: clone size, V gene, D gene, J gene, CDR3 protein, CDR3 DNA. A D gene is named only where the DNA matches it firmly. Some rows have no size entry. The others give once, few or many, or a class for an expanded clone.

>few|TRBV6-5|.|TRBJ1-1
CASSPGKGGAFF
TGTGCCAGCAGTCCAGGCAAGGGTGGGGCTTTCTTT
>.|TRBV19|.|TRBJ1-1
CASSPAAVYTEAFF
TGTGCCAGTAGTCCAGCGGCAGTTTACACTGAAGCTTTCTTT
>.|TRBV19|.|TRBJ2-2
CASSMGSGELFF
TGTGCCAGTAGTATGGGCTCCGGGGAGCTGTTTTTT
>.|TRBV4-3|.|TRBJ1-1
CASSQGPGQGKTEAFF
TGCGCCAGCAGCCAAGGTCCGGGCCAGGGAAAGACTGAAGCTTTCTTT
>few|TRBV28|.|TRBJ1-6
CASSSTSGSRLFHF
TGTGCCAGCAGCTCGACGTCGGGTTCCCGATTATTTCACTTT
>few|TRBV2|.|TRBJ2-7
CASTQIAPYEQYF
TGTGCCAGCACCCAAATCGCTCCCTACGAGCAGTACTTC
>few|TRBV5-1|.|TRBJ2-3
CASSLGQGPDTQYF
TGCGCCAGCAGCTTGGGTCAGGGTCCAGATACGCAGTATTTT
>few|TRBV12-3/TRBV12-4|TRBD1|TRBJ1-5
CASSGTGWNQPQHF
TGTGCCAGCAGTGGGACAGGGTGGAATCAGCCCCAGCATTTT
>.|TRBV7-2|TRBD2|TRBJ2-3
CASTSSGVPFTDTQYF
TGTGCCAGCACCTCTAGCGGGGTCCCATTCACAGATACGCAGTATTTT
>many|TRBV12-3/TRBV12-4|.|TRBJ2-1
CASSGTGQFF
TGTGCCAGCAGTGGGACTGGGCAGTTCTTC
>few|TRBV20-1|TRBD1|TRBJ1-3
CSARAGQGSFSGNTIYF
TGCAGTGCTAGAGCTGGACAGGGAAGCTTCTCTGGAAACACCATATATTTT
>few|TRBV7-2|.|TRBJ2-3
CASSFGGVGNTDTQYF
TGTGCCAGCAGCTTTGGCGGGGTCGGTAATACGGATACGCAGTATTTT
>.|TRBV15|.|TRBJ2-3
CATKPTTRGVRTDTQYF
TGTGCCACCAAACCGACGACTCGGGGAGTCAGGACAGATACGCAGTATTTT
>few|TRBV5-1|.|TRBJ2-5
CASSLVPPQETQYF
TGCGCCAGCAGCTTGGTCCCCCCCCAAGAGACCCAGTACTTC
>few|TRBV23-1|.|TRBJ1-5
CASSSQPGQPLRPQHF
TGCGCCAGCAGTTCTCAACCAGGACAGCCCCTCAGGCCCCAGCATTTT
>.|TRBV20-1|.|TRBJ1-4
CSAGDVTNEKLFF
TGCAGTGCAGGGGACGTCACTAATGAAAAACTGTTTTTT
>.|TRBV7-9|.|TRBJ2-7
CASSSLLTGVEQYF
TGTGCCAGCAGCTCCCTCCTTACTGGGGTCGAGCAGTACTTC
>.|TRBV7-6|.|TRBJ2-2
CASSLYSQGNTGELFF
TGTGCCAGCAGCTTATATTCACAGGGAAACACCGGGGAGCTGTTTTTT
>few|TRBV5-1|.|TRBJ2-3
CASSLASGPEVPDTQYF
TGCGCCAGCAGCTTGGCCTCGGGGCCAGAGGTCCCAGATACGCAGTATTTT
>.|TRBV19|.|TRBJ1-5
CASTLGSSSDGNQPQHF
TGTGCCAGTACCCTAGGATCGAGCAGCGATGGGAATCAGCCCCAGCATTTT
>.|TRBV9|.|TRBJ1-3
CASSVTSERLVSPSSGNTIYF
TGTGCCAGCAGCGTAACGTCCGAACGTCTTGTGTCCCCGAGCTCTGGAAACACCATATATTTT
>.|TRBV4-3|.|TRBJ2-7
CASSRKVGQDYEQYF
TGCGCCAGCAGCCGGAAAGTGGGGCAGGACTACGAGCAGTACTTC
>few|TRBV12-3/TRBV12-4|.|TRBJ2-5
CASSFSLGTQYF
TGTGCCAGCAGTTTCTCTCTGGGGACCCAGTACTTC
>.|TRBV7-2|.|TRBJ2-5
CASSLKSRWGQETQYF
TGTGCCAGCAGCCTGAAGAGTCGGTGGGGCCAAGAGACCCAGTACTTC
>few|TRBV5-6|.|TRBJ2-6
CASSLPLGANVLTF
TGTGCCAGCAGCTTGCCGTTAGGGGCCAACGTCCTGACTTTC
>many|TRBV5-1|.|TRBJ2-1
CASSLQFVGREFF
TGCGCCAGCAGCTTGCAATTCGTGGGACGGGAGTTCTTC
>.|TRBV28|.|TRBJ2-1
CASSLRRPDSYSYNEQFF
TGTGCCAGCAGTTTACGCCGACCGGACAGTTACTCCTACAATGAGCAGTTCTTC
>.|TRBV7-9|.|TRBJ2-5
CASSAVGETQYF
TGTGCCAGCAGTGCGGTGGGGGAGACCCAGTACTTC
>few|TRBV15|.|TRBJ1-1
CAVGSWADTEAFF
TGTGCCGTTGGATCTTGGGCGGACACTGAAGCTTTCTTT
>.|TRBV5-1|.|TRBJ2-1
CASSFPLGGIDEQFF
TGCGCCAGCAGCTTCCCCTTGGGGGGTATCGATGAGCAGTTCTTC
>many|TRBV4-1|.|TRBJ2-1
CASSQTDYEQFF
TGCGCCAGCAGCCAAACGGACTACGAGCAGTTCTTC
>many|TRBV6-5|.|TRBJ2-5
CASSYRWRGLGETQYF
TGTGCCAGCAGTTACCGGTGGAGGGGGCTTGGAGAGACCCAGTACTTC
>many|TRBV20-1|.|TRBJ2-3
CSARSSLTASTDTQYF
TGCAGTGCTAGATCCTCGCTGACAGCTAGCACAGATACGCAGTATTTT
>few|TRBV7-8|TRBD2|TRBJ2-3
CASSLVSGGLDTDTQYF
TGTGCCAGCAGCTTAGTTTCGGGGGGGCTGGACACAGATACGCAGTATTTT
>.|TRBV3-1|.|TRBJ2-1
CASSQGSGYNEQFF
TGTGCCAGCAGCCAAGGATCTGGGTACAATGAGCAGTTCTTC